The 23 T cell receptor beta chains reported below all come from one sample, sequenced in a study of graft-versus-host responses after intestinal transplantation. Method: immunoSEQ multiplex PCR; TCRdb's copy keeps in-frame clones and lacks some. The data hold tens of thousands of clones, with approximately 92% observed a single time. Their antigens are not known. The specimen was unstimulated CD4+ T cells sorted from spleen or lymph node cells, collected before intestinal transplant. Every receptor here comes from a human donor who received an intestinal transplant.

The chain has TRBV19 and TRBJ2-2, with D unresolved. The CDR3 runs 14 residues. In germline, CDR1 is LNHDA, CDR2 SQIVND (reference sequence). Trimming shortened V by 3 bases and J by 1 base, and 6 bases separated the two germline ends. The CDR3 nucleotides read TGTGCCAGTAGTATCAAGCGGAACACCGGGGAGCTGTTTTTT. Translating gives CASSIKRNTGELFF.

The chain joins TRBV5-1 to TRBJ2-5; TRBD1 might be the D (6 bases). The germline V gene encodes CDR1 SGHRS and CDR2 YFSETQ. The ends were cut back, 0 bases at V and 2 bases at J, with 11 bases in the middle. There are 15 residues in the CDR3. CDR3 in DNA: TGCGCCAGCAGCTTGGTTCAGGGGCATCAAGAGACCCAGTACTTC. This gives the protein CASSLVQGHQETQYF.

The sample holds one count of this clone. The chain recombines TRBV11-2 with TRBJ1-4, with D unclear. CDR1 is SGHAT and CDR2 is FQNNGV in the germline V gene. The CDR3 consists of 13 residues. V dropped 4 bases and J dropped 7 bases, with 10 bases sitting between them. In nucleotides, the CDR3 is TGTGCCAGCAGCTCCTCTTTACTTGAAAAACTGTTTTTT. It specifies CASSSSLLEKLFF.

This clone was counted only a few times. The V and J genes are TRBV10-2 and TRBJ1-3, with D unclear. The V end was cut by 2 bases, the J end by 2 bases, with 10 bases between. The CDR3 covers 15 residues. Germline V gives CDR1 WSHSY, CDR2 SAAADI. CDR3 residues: CASSEEIGTGNTIYF. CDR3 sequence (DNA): TGCGCCAGCAGTGAGGAGATCGGGACTGGAAACACCATATATTTT.

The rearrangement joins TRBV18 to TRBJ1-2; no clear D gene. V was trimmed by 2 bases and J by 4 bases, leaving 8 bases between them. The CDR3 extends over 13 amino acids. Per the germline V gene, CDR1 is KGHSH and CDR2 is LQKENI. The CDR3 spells CASSPRDAYGYTF. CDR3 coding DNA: TGTGCCAGCTCACCAAGAGACGCCTATGGCTACACCTTC. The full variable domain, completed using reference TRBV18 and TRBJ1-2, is NAGVMQNPRHLVRRRGQEARLRCSPMKGHSHVYWYRQLPEEGLKFMVYLQKENIIDESGMPKERFSAEFPKEGPSILRIQQVVRGDSAAYFCASSPRDAYGYTFGSGTRLTVV.

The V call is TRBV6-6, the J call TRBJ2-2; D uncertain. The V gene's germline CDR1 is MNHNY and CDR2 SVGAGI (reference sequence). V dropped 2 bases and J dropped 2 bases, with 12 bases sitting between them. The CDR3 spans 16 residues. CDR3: CASSYAPSLNTGELFF. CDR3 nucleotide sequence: TGTGCCAGCAGTTACGCCCCCTCCCTCAACACCGGGGAGCTGTTTTTT.

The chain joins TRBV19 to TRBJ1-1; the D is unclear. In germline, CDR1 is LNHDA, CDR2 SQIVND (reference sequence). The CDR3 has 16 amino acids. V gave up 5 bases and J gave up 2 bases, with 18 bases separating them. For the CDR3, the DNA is TGTGCCAGTAGTCGACCCAGCGGACGGACTAACACTGAAGCTTTCTTT. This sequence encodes CASSRPSGRTNTEAFF.

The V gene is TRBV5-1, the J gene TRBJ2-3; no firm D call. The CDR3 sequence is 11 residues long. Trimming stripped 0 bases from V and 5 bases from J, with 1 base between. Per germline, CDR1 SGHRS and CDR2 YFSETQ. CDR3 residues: CASSLGDTQYF. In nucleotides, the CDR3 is TGCGCCAGCAGCTTGGGAGATACGCAGTATTTT.

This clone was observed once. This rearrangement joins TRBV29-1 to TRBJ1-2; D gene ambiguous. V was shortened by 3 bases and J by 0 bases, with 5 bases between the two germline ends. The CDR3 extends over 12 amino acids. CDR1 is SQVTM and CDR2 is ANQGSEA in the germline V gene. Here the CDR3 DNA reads TGCAGCGTTGACCTAGCTAACTATGGCTACACCTTC. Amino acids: CSVDLANYGYTF. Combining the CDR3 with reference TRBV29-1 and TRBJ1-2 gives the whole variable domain SAVISQKPSRDICQRGTSLTIQCQVDSQVTMMFWYRQQPGQSLTLIATANQGSEATYESGFVIDKFPISRPNLTFSTLTVSNMSPEDSSIYLCSVDLANYGYTFGSGTRLTVV.

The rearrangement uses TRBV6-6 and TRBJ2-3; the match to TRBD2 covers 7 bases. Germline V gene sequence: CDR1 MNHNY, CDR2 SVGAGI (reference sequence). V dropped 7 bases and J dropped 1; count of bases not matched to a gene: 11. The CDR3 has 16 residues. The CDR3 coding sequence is TGTGCCAGCACCTTACTCTATCTAGCGGGCACAGATACGCAGTATTTT. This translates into CASTLLYLAGTDTQYF.

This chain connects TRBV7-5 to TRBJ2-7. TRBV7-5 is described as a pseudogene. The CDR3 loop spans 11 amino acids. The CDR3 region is CVRFYGRRQYF. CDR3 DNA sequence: TGTGTCAGATTTTACGGGCGACGGCAGTACTTC.

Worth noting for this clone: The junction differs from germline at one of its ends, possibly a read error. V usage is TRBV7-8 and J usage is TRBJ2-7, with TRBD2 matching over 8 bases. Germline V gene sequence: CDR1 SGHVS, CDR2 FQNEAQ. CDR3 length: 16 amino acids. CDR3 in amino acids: CASSLGRAGGSYKQYF. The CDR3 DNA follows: TGTGCCAGCAGCTTAGGAAGGGCGGGAGGCTCCTACAAGCAGTACTTC.

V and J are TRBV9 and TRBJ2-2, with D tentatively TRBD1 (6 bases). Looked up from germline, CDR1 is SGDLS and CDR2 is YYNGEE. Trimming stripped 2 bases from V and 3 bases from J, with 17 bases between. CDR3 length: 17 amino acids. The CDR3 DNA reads TGTGCCAGCAGCGTTAGACTAACAGGGATGGACACCGGGGAGCTGTTTTTT. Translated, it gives CASSVRLTGMDTGELFF.

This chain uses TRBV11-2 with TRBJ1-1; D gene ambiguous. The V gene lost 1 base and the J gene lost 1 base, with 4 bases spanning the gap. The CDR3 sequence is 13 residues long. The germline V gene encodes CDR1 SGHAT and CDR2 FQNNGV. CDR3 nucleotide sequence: TGTGCCAGCAGCTTAGTTCAGAACACTGAAGCTTTCTTT. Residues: CASSLVQNTEAFF.

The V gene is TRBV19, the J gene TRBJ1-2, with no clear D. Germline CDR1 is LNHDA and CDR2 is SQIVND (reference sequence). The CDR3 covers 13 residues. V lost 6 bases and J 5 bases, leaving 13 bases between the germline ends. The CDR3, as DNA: TGTGCCAGTAGGGAGACCGCATTTTATGGCTACACCTTC. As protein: CASRETAFYGYTF. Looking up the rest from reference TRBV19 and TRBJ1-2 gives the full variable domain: DGGITQSPKYLFRKEGQNVTLSCEQNLNHDAMYWYRQDPGQGLRLIYYSQIVNDFQKGDIAEGYSVSREKKESFPLTVTSAQKNPTAFYLCASRETAFYGYTFGSGTRLTVV.

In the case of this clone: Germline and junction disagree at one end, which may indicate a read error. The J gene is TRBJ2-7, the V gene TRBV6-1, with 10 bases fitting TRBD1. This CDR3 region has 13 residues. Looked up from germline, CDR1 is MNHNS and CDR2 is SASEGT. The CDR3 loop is CTSSEWTGGEQYF. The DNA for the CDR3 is TGTACCAGCAGTGAATGGACAGGGGGCGAGCAGTACTTC.

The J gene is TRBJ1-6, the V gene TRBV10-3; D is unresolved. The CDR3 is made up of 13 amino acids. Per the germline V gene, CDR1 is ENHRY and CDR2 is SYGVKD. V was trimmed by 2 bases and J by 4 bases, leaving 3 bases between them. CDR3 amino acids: CAISERYNSPLHF. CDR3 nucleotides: TGTGCCATCAGTGAGCGGTATAATTCACCCCTCCACTTT.

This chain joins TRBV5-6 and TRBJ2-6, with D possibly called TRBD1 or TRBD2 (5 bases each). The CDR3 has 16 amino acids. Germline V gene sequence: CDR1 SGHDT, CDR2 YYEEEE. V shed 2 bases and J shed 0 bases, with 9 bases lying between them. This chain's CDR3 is CASSFDGTSGANVLTF. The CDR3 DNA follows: TGTGCCAGCAGCTTTGATGGGACCTCTGGGGCCAACGTCCTGACTTTC. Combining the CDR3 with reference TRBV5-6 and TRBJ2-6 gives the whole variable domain DAGVTQSPTHLIKTRGQQVTLRCSPKSGHDTVSWYQQALGQGPQFIFQYYEEEERQRGNFPDRFSGHQFPNYSSELNVNALLLGDSALYLCASSFDGTSGANVLTFGAGSRLTVL.

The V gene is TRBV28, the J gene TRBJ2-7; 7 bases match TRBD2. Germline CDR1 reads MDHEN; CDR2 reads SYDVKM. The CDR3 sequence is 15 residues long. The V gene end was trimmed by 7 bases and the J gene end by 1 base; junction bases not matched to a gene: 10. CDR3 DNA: TGTGCCAGCACCCGTATGGGGAGGGGATCCTACGAGCAGTACTTC. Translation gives CASTRMGRGSYEQYF.

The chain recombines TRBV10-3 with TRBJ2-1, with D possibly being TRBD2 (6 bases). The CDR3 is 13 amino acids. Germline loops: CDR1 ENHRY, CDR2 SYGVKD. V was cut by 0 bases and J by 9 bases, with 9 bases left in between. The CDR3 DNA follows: TGTGCCATCAGTGAGTCGGGGACTGCTGAGCAGTTCTTC. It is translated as CAISESGTAEQFF.

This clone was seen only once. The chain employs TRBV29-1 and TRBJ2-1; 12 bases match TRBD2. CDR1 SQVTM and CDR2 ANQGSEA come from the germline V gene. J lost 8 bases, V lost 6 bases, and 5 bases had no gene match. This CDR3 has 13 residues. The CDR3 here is CSVKTSGSDEQFF. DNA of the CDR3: TGCAGCGTCAAGACTAGCGGGAGTGATGAGCAGTTCTTC.

This CDR3 reads CAWGPWDEQYF. The CDR3 nucleotides are TGTGCCTGGGGGCCTTGGGACGAGCAGTACTTC. The chain links TRBV30 to TRBJ2-7; D not resolved. The CDR3 sequence is 11 residues long. The V gene lost 5 bases and the J gene lost 5 bases, with 10 bases spanning the gap. The germline CDR1 and CDR2 sequences are GTSNPN and SVGIG (reference sequence).

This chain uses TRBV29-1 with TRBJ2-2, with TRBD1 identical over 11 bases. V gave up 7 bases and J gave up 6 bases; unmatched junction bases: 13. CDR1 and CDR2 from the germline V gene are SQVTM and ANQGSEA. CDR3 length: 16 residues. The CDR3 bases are TGCAGCGGTGCAAGTTTGGGACAGGGGGTTTCCGGGGAGCTGTTTTTT. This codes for CSGASLGQGVSGELFF.